This TCR beta chain was found in a study of regulatory T cells in long-lasting Graves disease. CDR3 regions were amplified by Arm-PCR using iRepertoire HTBI primers to build TCR beta libraries. TCRdb processed the multiplex PCR reads anew with MiXCR; each CDR3 protein has one entry. The sample carries 200,000 to 300,000 distinct CDR3 sequences, 20% to 25% recorded once. This clonotype was recorded at least ten times. Time point in this sample: newly diagnosed GD, antithyroid drugs for less than 3 months. TCR sequences were obtained from RNA taken from PBMCs. The specimen was peripheral blood mononuclear cells (PBMCs), collected at new diagnosis, from a patient treated with antithyroid drugs. The sequence came from a female donor with Graves disease.

The CDR3 region has the DNA TGTGCCAGCAACCACCCGAACAGACCCACTGAAGCTTTCTTT. Its translation: CASNHPNRPTEAFF. The chain has TRBV6-1 and TRBJ1-1; D not certain. Between the trimmed V and J ends, which lost 7 bases and 4 bases, there was a span of 16 bases. The CDR3 spans 14 residues. Per germline, CDR1 MNHNS and CDR2 SASEGT.